This entry concerns a single T cell receptor beta chain. These data belong to a study of blood T cell repertoires in COVID-19. Study-level information: Whether acute or convalescent, the COVID-19 samples came from the United States, Italy and Spain. In each case, the material was cDNA or gDNA derived from T cells, B-cell-depleted T cells, or PBMCs.

The CDR3 contains 16 residues. Unmatched junction bases numbered 5, after V lost 0 bases and J lost 4 bases. Germline V gene lookup returns CDR1 KGHSH and CDR2 LQKENI. Sequencing used immunoSEQ multiplex PCR; TCRdb keeps in-frame clones, though not all of them. The repertoire has tens of thousands of clones, roughly 76% of them found once; the top ten carry 40% to 60%. The specimen sequenced was peripheral blood. The chain recombines TRBV18 with TRBJ2-1; 8 bases are a match to TRBD2. This receptor was identified in a woman of 80 years or more with acute or convalescent COVID-19. CDR3 coding DNA: TGTGCCAGCTCACCACCGGCGGGAGGAAGGTACAATGAGCAGTTCTTC. This codes for CASSPPAGGRYNEQFF.